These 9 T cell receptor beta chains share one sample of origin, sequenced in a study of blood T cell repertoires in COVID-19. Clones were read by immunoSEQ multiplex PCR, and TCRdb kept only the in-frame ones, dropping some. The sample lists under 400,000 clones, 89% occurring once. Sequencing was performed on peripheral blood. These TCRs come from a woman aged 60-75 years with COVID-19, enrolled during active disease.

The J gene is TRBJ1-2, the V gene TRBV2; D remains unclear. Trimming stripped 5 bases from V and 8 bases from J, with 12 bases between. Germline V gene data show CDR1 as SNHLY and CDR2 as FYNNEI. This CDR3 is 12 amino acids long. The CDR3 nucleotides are TGTGCCAGCAGTTCGGTGGAGGGAGGCTACACCTTC. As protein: CASSSVEGGYTF.

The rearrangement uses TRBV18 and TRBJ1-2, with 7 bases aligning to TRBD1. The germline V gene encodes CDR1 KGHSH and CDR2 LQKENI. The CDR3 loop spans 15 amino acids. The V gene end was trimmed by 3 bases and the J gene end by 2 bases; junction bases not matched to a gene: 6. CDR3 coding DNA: TGTGCCAGCTCACCTACTCTGGACAGGAACTATGGCTACACCTTC. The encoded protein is CASSPTLDRNYGYTF. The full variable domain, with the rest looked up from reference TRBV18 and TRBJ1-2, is NAGVMQNPRHLVRRRGQEARLRCSPMKGHSHVYWYRQLPEEGLKFMVYLQKENIIDESGMPKERFSAEFPKEGPSILRIQQVVRGDSAAYFCASSPTLDRNYGYTFGSGTRLTVV.

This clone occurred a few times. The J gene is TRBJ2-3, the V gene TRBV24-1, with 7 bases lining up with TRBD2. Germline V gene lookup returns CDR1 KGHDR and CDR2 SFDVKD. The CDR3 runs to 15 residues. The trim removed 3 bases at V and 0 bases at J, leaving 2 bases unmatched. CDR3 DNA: TGTGCCACCAGTGATACGGGAGGTAGCACAGATACGCAGTATTTT. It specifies CATSDTGGSTDTQYF.

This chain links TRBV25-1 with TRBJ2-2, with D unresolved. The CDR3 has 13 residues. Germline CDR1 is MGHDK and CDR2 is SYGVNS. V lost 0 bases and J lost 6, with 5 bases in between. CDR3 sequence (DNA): TGTGCCAGCAGTGAATATATCTCCGGGGAGCTGTTTTTT. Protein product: CASSEYISGELFF.

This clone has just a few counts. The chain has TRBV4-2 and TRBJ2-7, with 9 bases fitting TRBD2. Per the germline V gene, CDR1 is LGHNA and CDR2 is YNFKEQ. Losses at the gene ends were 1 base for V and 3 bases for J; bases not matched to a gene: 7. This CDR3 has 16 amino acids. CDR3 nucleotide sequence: TGTGCCAGCAGCCAAGGGGGGCTAGCGGGGCTCTACGAGCAGTACTTC. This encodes CASSQGGLAGLYEQYF.

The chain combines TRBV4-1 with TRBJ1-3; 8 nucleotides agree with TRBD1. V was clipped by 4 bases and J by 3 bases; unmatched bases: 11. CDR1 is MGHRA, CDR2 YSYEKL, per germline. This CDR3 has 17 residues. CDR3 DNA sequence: TGCGCCAGCAGCCGCAATAGACAGGGGTCTAGTGGAAACACCATATATTTT. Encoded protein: CASSRNRQGSSGNTIYF.

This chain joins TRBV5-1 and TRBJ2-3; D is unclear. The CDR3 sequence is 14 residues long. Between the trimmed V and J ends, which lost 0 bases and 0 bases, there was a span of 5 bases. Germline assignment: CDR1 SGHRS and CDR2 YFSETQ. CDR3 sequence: CASSLVSSTDTQYF. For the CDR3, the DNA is TGCGCCAGCAGCTTGGTAAGCAGCACAGATACGCAGTATTTT.

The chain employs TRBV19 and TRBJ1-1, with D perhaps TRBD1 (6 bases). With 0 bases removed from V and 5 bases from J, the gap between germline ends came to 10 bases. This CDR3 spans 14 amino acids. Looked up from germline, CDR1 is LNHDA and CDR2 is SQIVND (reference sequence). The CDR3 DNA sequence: TGTGCCAGTAGTATAGACAGGGGTAGTACTGAAGCTTTCTTT. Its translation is CASSIDRGSTEAFF.

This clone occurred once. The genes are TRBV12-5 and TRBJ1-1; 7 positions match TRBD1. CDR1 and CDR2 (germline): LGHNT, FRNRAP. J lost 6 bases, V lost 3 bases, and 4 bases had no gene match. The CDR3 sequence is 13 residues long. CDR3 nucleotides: TGTGCTAGTGGTTTCAAGGGGGCGGCTGAAGCTTTCTTT. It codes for CASGFKGAAEAFF.